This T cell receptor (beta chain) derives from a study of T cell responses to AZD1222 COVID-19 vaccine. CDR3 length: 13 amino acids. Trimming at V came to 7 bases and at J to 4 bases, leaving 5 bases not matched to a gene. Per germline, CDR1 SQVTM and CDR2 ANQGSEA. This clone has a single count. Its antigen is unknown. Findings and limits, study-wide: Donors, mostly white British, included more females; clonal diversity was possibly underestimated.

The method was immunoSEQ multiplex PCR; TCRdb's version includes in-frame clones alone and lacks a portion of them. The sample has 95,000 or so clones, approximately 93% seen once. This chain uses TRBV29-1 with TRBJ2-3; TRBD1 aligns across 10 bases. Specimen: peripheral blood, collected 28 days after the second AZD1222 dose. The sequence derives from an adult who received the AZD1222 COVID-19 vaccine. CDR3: CSAGDRGADTQYF. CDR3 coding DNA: TGCAGCGCAGGGGACAGGGGCGCAGATACGCAGTATTTT.